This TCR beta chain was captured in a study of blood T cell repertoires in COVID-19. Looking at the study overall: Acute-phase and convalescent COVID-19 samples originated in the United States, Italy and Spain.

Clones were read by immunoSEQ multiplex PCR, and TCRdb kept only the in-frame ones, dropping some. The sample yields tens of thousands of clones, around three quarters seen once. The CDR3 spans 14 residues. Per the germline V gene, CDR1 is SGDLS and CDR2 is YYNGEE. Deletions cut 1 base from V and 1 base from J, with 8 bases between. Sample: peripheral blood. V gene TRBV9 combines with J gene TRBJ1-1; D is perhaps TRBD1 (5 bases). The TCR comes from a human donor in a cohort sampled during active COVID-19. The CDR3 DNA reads TGTGCCAGCAGCGTAAACCAGGGGAACACTGAAGCTTTCTTT. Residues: CASSVNQGNTEAFF.